This T cell receptor beta chain was identified during a study of cytotoxic CD8 clonotypes in ibrutinib-treated CLL. Study summary: Following a median roughly 12 months of treatment, with a range of 6 to 36, response samples were taken.

This clone was observed once. The assay was immunoSEQ multiplex PCR, and TCRdb's table has in-frame clones only and misses some. The sample has around 330,000 clones, 67% seen once. The V gene's germline CDR1 is LGHNA and CDR2 YSLEER. The CDR3 totals 13 residues. V was shortened by 0 bases and J by 5 bases, with 7 bases between the two germline ends. The TCR sequence derives from a human donor with chronic lymphocytic leukemia. J is TRBJ1-2 and V is TRBV4-3; D uncertain. The sample was PBMCs, taken after 36 months of ibrutinib treatment. CDR3 sequence (DNA): TGCGCCAGCAGCCAAGAATCGGGGTATGGCTACACCTTC. Translation gives CASSQESGYGYTF.